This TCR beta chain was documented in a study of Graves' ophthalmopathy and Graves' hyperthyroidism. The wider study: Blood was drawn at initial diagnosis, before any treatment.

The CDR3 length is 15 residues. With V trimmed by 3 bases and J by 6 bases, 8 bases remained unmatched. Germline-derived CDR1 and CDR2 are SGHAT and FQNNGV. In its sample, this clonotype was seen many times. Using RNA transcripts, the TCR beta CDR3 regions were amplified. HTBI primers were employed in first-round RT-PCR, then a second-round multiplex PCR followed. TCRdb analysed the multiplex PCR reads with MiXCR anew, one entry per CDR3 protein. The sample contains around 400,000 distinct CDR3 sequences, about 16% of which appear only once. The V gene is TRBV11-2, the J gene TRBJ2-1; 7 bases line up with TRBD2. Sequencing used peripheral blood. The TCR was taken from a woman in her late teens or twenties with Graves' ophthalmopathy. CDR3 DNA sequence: TGTGCCAGCAGCTTCGGGACTATGCAGGGCAATGAGCAGTTCTTC. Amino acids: CASSFGTMQGNEQFF. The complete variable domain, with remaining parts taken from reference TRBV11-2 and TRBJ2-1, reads EAGVAQSPRYKIIEKRQSVAFWCNPISGHATLYWYQQILGQGPKLLIQFQNNGVVDDSQLPKDRFSAERLKGVDSTLKIQPAKLEDSAVYLCASSFGTMQGNEQFFGPGTRLTVL.